Sequencing of this TCR beta chain was carried out in a study of cytomegalovirus exposure and HLA in healthy donors. Study-wide context: Sequencing of 150 million to 200 million T cells in an earlier analysis found roughly 120 million unique TCR beta sequences. Whole-study results and caveats: As a later analysis showed, a missense DCLRE1C variant was linked to trimming of TCR beta V- and J-genes. As confirmed in vitro, three CMV-associated chains were specific for CMV antigens. A later analysis reportedly found fewer N-insertions in an Asian-associated ancestry cluster than the approximately 670-donor mean.

Germline CDR1 LNHDA, CDR2 SQIVND (reference sequence). The CDR3 loop spans 15 amino acids. Trimming pared 0 bases from V and 4 bases from J, leaving 12 bases between. 13 Jbeta primers and 60 Vbeta primers were used for the PCR. Repertoires were generated with immunoSEQ multiplex PCR, while TCRdb's copy carries only in-frame clones and drops some. The data show under 250,000 clones, over 75% seen once. As for this clone: Antigen: not known.

The rearrangement links TRBV19 to TRBJ1-1; D gene ambiguous. The sample consisted of PBMCs. This clonotype originated in a boy between 5 and 17 years old in good health and CMV-seronegative. The CDR3 nucleotides read TGTGCCAGTAGTATAGATCGTAGGGAGGGCACTGAAGCTTTCTTT. Its translation is CASSIDRREGTEAFF. Together with reference TRBV19 and TRBJ1-1, the CDR3 gives the full variable domain: DGGITQSPKYLFRKEGQNVTLSCEQNLNHDAMYWYRQDPGQGLRLIYYSQIVNDFQKGDIAEGYSVSREKKESFPLTVTSAQKNPTAFYLCASSIDRREGTEAFFGQGTRLTVV.